These 26 T cell receptor beta chains were all obtained from the same sample, sequenced in a study of blood T cell repertoires in COVID-19. Here immunoSEQ multiplex PCR was the method, and the copy in TCRdb shows in-frame clones only, minus some. The data show 100,000 or so clones, with around 81% seen just once and 10% held by the top ten. The source material was peripheral blood. The receptors here all came from a human donor in a cohort sampled during active COVID-19.

The rearrangement uses TRBV5-1 and TRBJ2-3; a possible D gene is TRBD2 (5 bases). Trimming stripped 4 bases from V and 13 bases from J, with 25 bases between. The CDR3 has 15 residues. CDR1 and CDR2 from the germline V gene are SGHRS and YFSETQ. CDR3 region: CASSRNSGGEAWEYF. The CDR3 DNA sequence: TGCGCCAGCAGCCGAAACTCAGGAGGAGAGGCGTGGGAGTATTTT.

This clone has a handful of counts. The chain uses TRBV4-3 and TRBJ1-4, with 7 nucleotides matching TRBD1. Unmatched junction bases numbered 7, after V lost 4 bases and J lost 8 bases. Germline CDR1 is LGHNA and CDR2 is YSLEER. The CDR3 is made up of 14 amino acids. CDR3 in DNA: TGCGCCAGCAGCCGACAGGGTGTGAGGGAAAAACTGTTTTTT. Encoded protein: CASSRQGVREKLFF.

This rearrangement joins TRBV18 to TRBJ2-5; D not certain. V lost 2 bases and J lost 0, with 16 bases in between. The length of the CDR3 is 17 residues. Germline CDR1 is KGHSH and CDR2 is LQKENI. The CDR3 here is CASSPNLASKYQETQYF. The DNA for the CDR3 is TGTGCCAGCTCACCAAACCTTGCGAGCAAGTACCAAGAGACCCAGTACTTC.

V is TRBV12-2 and J is TRBJ2-3; TRBD2, the table's D call, lacks a check against the DNA. TRBV12-2 is a pseudogene. CDR3 size: 17 residues. CDR3 loop: CASRLEIGAGSTDTQYF. The CDR3 nucleotides read TGTGCAAGTCGCTTAGAGATTGGGGCGGGAAGCACAGATACGCAGTATTTT.

The genes are TRBV7-2 and TRBJ2-7, with 8 bases aligning to TRBD1. The CDR3 sequence is 15 residues long. Per germline, CDR1 SGHTA and CDR2 FQGNSA. The J segment lost 3 bases and the V segment lost 5 bases, leaving 9 bases of the junction unmatched. The CDR3 DNA follows: TGTGCCAGCAGCCGGTCGGCAGGGGGCAACTACGAGCAGTACTTC. Protein sequence: CASSRSAGGNYEQYF. Combining the CDR3 with reference TRBV7-2 and TRBJ2-7 gives the whole variable domain GAGVSQSPSNKVTEKGKDVELRCDPISGHTALYWYRQSLGQGLEFLIYFQGNSAPDKSGLPSDRFSAERTGGSVSTLTIQRTQQEDSAVYLCASSRSAGGNYEQYFGPGTRLTVT.

V gene TRBV13 combines with J gene TRBJ2-7; no definite D call. V was clipped by 0 bases and J by 2 bases, with 5 bases between them. Germline V CDR1 and CDR2: PRHDT, FYEKMQ (reference sequence). The CDR3 spans 13 residues. The DNA for the CDR3 is TGTGCCAGCAGCTTAGGCGGTACCTACGAGCAGTACTTC. Its protein is CASSLGGTYEQYF.

V and J are TRBV7-2 and TRBJ2-7; the D gene is possibly TRBD2 (6 bases). From germline, CDR1 is SGHTA and CDR2 FQGNSA. The CDR3 sequence is 16 residues long. Trimming removed 6 bases at V and 2 bases at J, with 20 bases between. CDR3 sequence (DNA): TGTGCCAGCAGTGCAGAGGGAGGACTACTTACCTACGAGCAGTACTTC. This gives the protein CASSAEGGLLTYEQYF. Full variable domain (remainder filled in from reference TRBV7-2 and TRBJ2-7): GAGVSQSPSNKVTEKGKDVELRCDPISGHTALYWYRQSLGQGLEFLIYFQGNSAPDKSGLPSDRFSAERTGGSVSTLTIQRTQQEDSAVYLCASSAEGGLLTYEQYFGPGTRLTVT.

On this clone itself: At one of its ends the junction is not consistent with the germline gene, which may arise from a read error. In DNA form, the CDR3 reads TGCGCCAGCAGCTTACAGGTCACCTCCCACGAGCAGTACTTC. Translating gives CASSLQVTSHEQYF. The chain joins TRBV5-1 to TRBJ2-7; tentative D call: TRBD1 (5 bases). CDR1 and CDR2 (germline): SGHRS, YFSETQ. This CDR3 comprises 14 residues.

This clone was observed a few times. The rearrangement links TRBV28 to TRBJ2-7; D call uncertain. V was clipped by 8 bases and J by 3 bases, with 11 bases between them. The CDR3 spans 12 residues. The germline V gene has CDR1 MDHEN and CDR2 SYDVKM. The CDR3 nucleotides read TGTGCCAGCTGTACCGAGCTCTACGAGCAGTACTTC. Protein sequence: CASCTELYEQYF. The complete variable domain, with remaining parts taken from reference TRBV28 and TRBJ2-7, reads DVKVTQSSRYLVKRTGEKVFLECVQDMDHENMFWYRQDPGLGLRLIYFSYDVKMKEKGDIPEGYSVSREKKERFSLILESASTNQTSMYLCASCTELYEQYFGPGTRLTVT.

This clone has more than one count but fewer than ten. This chain connects TRBV11-3 to TRBJ2-3; 9 nucleotides align to TRBD2. CDR1 is SGHNT, CDR2 YENEEA, per germline. The V segment lost 11 bases and the J segment 0 bases; nucleotides outside the gene matches: 12. This CDR3 has 16 amino acids. CDR3 nucleotides: TGTGCCCTTAGAGGTATTAGCGGGGGTAGCACAGATACGCAGTATTTT. Its translation: CALRGISGGSTDTQYF. The full variable domain, in which reference TRBV11-3 and TRBJ2-3 provide the parts outside the CDR3, is EAGVVQSPRYKIIEKKQPVAFWCNPISGHNTLYWYLQNLGQGPELLIRYENEEAVDDSQLPKDRFSAERLKGVDSTLKIQPAELGDSAVYLCALRGISGGSTDTQYFGPGTRLTVL.

The table lists this clone with a few counts. This chain uses TRBV7-9 with TRBJ2-2; D is perhaps TRBD2 (6 bases). Trimming stripped 6 bases from V and 6 bases from J, with 17 bases between. Germline V gives CDR1 SEHNR, CDR2 FQNEAQ (reference sequence). This CDR3 comprises 15 residues. The CDR3 sequence: CASSNPTGASGELFF. For the CDR3, the DNA is TGTGCCAGCAGTAACCCGACGGGAGCTTCCGGGGAGCTGTTTTTT.

J is TRBJ1-4 and V is TRBV30; D gene unclear. V lost 3 bases to trimming and J lost 8 bases, with 10 bases between them. Looked up from germline, CDR1 is GTSNPN and CDR2 is SVGIG (reference sequence). This CDR3 has 12 residues. For the CDR3, the DNA is TGTGCCTGGAGCCGAACGGGAGAAAAACTGTTTTTT. This gives the protein CAWSRTGEKLFF.

This chain uses TRBV15 with TRBJ1-1, with D possibly TRBD1 on 6 matching bases. The CDR3 sequence is 14 residues long. Trimming left V 5 bases short and J 0 bases short, with 10 bases between. Germline assignment: CDR1 LNHNV and CDR2 YYDKDF (reference sequence). The CDR3 region has the DNA TGTGCCACCAGCCTACGACAGGTGAACACTGAAGCTTTCTTT. Its translation: CATSLRQVNTEAFF. Drawing the rest from reference TRBV15 and TRBJ1-1, the complete variable domain is DAMVIQNPRYQVTQFGKPVTLSCSQTLNHNVMYWYQQKSSQAPKLLFHYYDKDFNNEADTPDNFQSRRPNTSFCFLDIRSPGLGDTAMYLCATSLRQVNTEAFFGQGTRLTVV.

V and J are TRBV6-5 and TRBJ1-5; no reliable D call. CDR3 size: 13 residues. Trimming cost V 6 bases and J 4 bases, with 10 bases left between them. Germline V gene data show CDR1 as MNHEY and CDR2 as SVGAGI. DNA of the CDR3: TGTGCCAGCAGATTAAGAGAAAATCAGCCCCAGCATTTT. It specifies CASRLRENQPQHF.

CDR3 region: CASSKREAGEQFF. CDR3 nucleotides: TGTGCCAGCAGTAAGCGGGAGGCCGGTGAGCAGTTCTTC. The chain is built from TRBV6-8 and TRBJ2-1, with 9 bases that match TRBD2. V was clipped by 5 bases and J by 9 bases; unmatched bases: 5. Germline V gene data show CDR1 as MNHGY and CDR2 as SAAAGT. The CDR3 is 13 amino acids.

V gene TRBV7-2 combines with J gene TRBJ1-3; a possible D gene is TRBD1 (6 bases). The CDR3 spans 15 residues. Germline CDR1 reads SGHTA; CDR2 reads FQGNSA. V lost 0 bases and J 4 bases, leaving 10 bases between the germline ends. This CDR3 is CASSLARGGGNTIYF. In DNA form, the CDR3 reads TGTGCCAGCAGCTTAGCGAGGGGGGGAGGAAACACCATATATTTT.

CDR3 bases: TGTGCCAGCACCCGGACAAGCCGCAATGAGCAGTTCTTC. Its protein is CASTRTSRNEQFF. The chain employs TRBV28 and TRBJ2-1; D is perhaps TRBD1 (5 bases). CDR1 MDHEN and CDR2 SYDVKM come from the germline V gene. The CDR3 consists of 13 residues. Trimming removed 7 bases at V and 6 bases at J, with 13 bases between.

This chain links TRBV19 with TRBJ2-1; 7 bases are a match to TRBD1. Germline CDR1 is LNHDA and CDR2 is SQIVND (reference sequence). The CDR3 runs to 15 residues. After removal of 5 bases from V and 8 bases from J, the junction contained 12 bases not matched to a gene. The CDR3 loop reads CASSPRQGLGDEQFF. The DNA for the CDR3 is TGTGCCAGTAGTCCGCGACAGGGCCTCGGGGATGAGCAGTTCTTC. The whole variable domain, filled in from reference TRBV19 and TRBJ2-1, reads DGGITQSPKYLFRKEGQNVTLSCEQNLNHDAMYWYRQDPGQGLRLIYYSQIVNDFQKGDIAEGYSVSREKKESFPLTVTSAQKNPTAFYLCASSPRQGLGDEQFFGPGTRLTVL.

The chain uses TRBV7-6 and TRBJ2-7, with D possibly TRBD2 on 5 matching bases. Germline V gene sequence: CDR1 SGHVS, CDR2 FNYEAQ. There are 14 residues in the CDR3. V was cut by 0 bases and J by 3 bases, with 9 bases left in between. The CDR3 DNA sequence: TGTGCCAGCAGCTTAGCTGAGGGATACTACGAGCAGTACTTC. Translating gives CASSLAEGYYEQYF. Supplemented by reference TRBV7-6 and TRBJ2-7, the full variable domain reads GAGVSQSPRYKVTKRGQDVALRCDPISGHVSLYWYRQALGQGPEFLTYFNYEAQQDKSGLPNDRFSAERPEGSISTLTIQRTEQRDSAMYRCASSLAEGYYEQYFGPGTRLTVT.

The rearrangement links TRBV6-2 or TRBV6-3 to TRBJ2-7; 14 bases fit TRBD2. The V gene end was trimmed by 1 base and the J gene end by 2 bases; junction bases not matched to a gene: 10. This CDR3 is built from 19 residues. In germline, CDR1 is MNHEY, CDR2 SVGEGT. CDR3 DNA: TGTGCCAGCAGTTACTGGGGACTAGCGGGAGCTCGGATTCCCTACGAGCAGTACTTC. Its protein product is CASSYWGLAGARIPYEQYF.

J is TRBJ2-7 and V is TRBV5-1, with 7 bases lining up with TRBD1. V lost 4 bases to trimming and J lost 7 bases; unmatched junction nucleotides: 17. Germline assignment: CDR1 SGHRS and CDR2 YFSETQ. The CDR3 covers 16 residues. CDR3 sequence: CASSPDRTGNRGEQYF. DNA of the CDR3: TGCGCCAGCAGCCCGGACCGGACGGGGAACAGGGGAGAGCAGTACTTC.

This chain links TRBV30 with TRBJ2-2, with D tentatively TRBD1 (5 bases). V gave up 1 base and J gave up 6 bases, with 9 bases separating them. CDR1 GTSNPN and CDR2 SVGIG come from the germline V gene (reference sequence). This CDR3 spans 13 amino acids. In DNA form, the CDR3 reads TGTGCCTGGAGTGGGCAGGGTGCCGGGGAGCTGTTTTTT. Amino acids: CAWSGQGAGELFF. The full variable domain, in which reference TRBV30 and TRBJ2-2 provide the parts outside the CDR3, is SQTIHQWPATLVQPVGSPLSLECTVEGTSNPNLYWYRQAAGRGLQLLFYSVGIGQISSEVPQNLSASRPQDRQFILSSKKLLLSDSGFYLCAWSGQGAGELFFGEGSRLTVL.

This clone was found once. J is TRBJ2-5 and V is TRBV7-6, with TRBD1 identical over 10 bases. Germline V CDR1 and CDR2: SGHVS, FNYEAQ. The V and J ends lost 5 bases and 5 bases, in that order; junction bases with no gene match: 11. The CDR3 loop spans 16 amino acids. The CDR3 DNA sequence: TGTGCCAGCAGCCCTCAGGACAGGGGGATTTTGGAGACCCAGTACTTC. Its translation is CASSPQDRGILETQYF.

V usage is TRBV11-3 and J usage is TRBJ2-2; weak D call: TRBD1 (5 bases). The CDR3 has 12 amino acids. CDR1 SGHNT and CDR2 YENEEA come from the germline V gene. Trimming stripped 5 bases from V and 5 bases from J, with 6 bases between. CDR3 nucleotides: TGTGCCAGCAGCACAGGAACCGGGGAGCTGTTTTTT. This translates into CASSTGTGELFF.

V is TRBV7-2 and J is TRBJ2-7, with TRBD1 identical over 7 bases. The germline CDR1 and CDR2 sequences are SGHTA and FQGNSA. J gave up 4 bases and V 1 base, and 4 bases lay outside the gene matches. The CDR3 has 14 residues. CDR3 nucleotides: TGTGCCAGCAGCTTAGGGCAGGGGGTGTACGAGCAGTACTTC. Translation: CASSLGQGVYEQYF.

The rearrangement joins TRBV6-5 to TRBJ1-2; D uncertain. Per germline, CDR1 MNHEY and CDR2 SVGAGI. This CDR3 is 14 amino acids long. V was trimmed by 5 bases and J by 0 bases, leaving 10 bases between them. The CDR3 DNA sequence: TGTGCCAGCAGTCTGCGCGGTCCTAACTATGGCTACACCTTC. This codes for CASSLRGPNYGYTF.